This TCR beta chain originates from a study of blood T cell repertoires in COVID-19 (TCRdb year 2020). Describing the broader study: The collaborator samples originated in the United States, Italy and Spain and spanned the acute and convalescent phases of COVID-19. The prospective study material was composed of cDNA or gDNA derived from T cells, B-cell-depleted T cells, or PBMCs. Deeply sampled blood TCRbeta repertoires from subjects exposed to, actively infected with, or recovered from COVID-19 were included in the dataset. The repertoires were released in a freely available public database meant as a resource for research on the immune response to SARS-CoV-2. Samples came from the ongoing ImmuneRACE study (first 160 participants) plus 1,254 subjects from 6 global collaborators. The sample metadata nearly always contained a de-identified subject ID, COVID-19 status, age in years and sex. Where available, HLA class I and class II types were taken from metadata supplied by the sample provider and were not determined by assay-based typing. Overall results and qualifications from the work: The amount of clinical and demographic metadata varied by source and participant and was provided uncurated.

This clone has only one observation. It lacks a known antigen. Base qualities are not recorded, but no much larger clone differs from it by a single base. The CDR3 sequence holds 14 residues, the cysteine and phenylalanine included. Only CDR3 DNA is held: 42 bases, read in frame from base 1. At the junction V is shortened by 4 bases and J by 6 bases; bases outside the gene matches: 7. The germline V gene encodes CDR1 SGHRS and CDR2 YFSETQ. The immunoSEQ Assay, a bias-controlled multiplex PCR, was used to amplify TCRbeta CDR3 regions from genomic DNA. The paper's data handling went like this. Within the assay, amplification of reference gene primers was used to estimate how many nucleated cells each sample contained. To quantify the absolute abundance of each unique TCRbeta CDR3 rearrangement, sequence reads were collapsed and filtered. Productive Simpson clonality was computed per sample as the square root of Simpson's diversity index over productive rearrangements. This immuneACCESS table, as held by TCRdb, lists in-frame sequences with V and J called but not all clones. Of the missing ones, under half trace to an unresolved V gene in checked studies; the others have no known cause. The D gene and trimming were derived from the DNA, and the V and J assignments and clone size from that table. In all, the sample holds 150,000 to 160,000 clones, and about 85% of those were seen once. The top ten constitute roughly 0.6% of the sample.

In Seattle, one collaborating source enrolled patients while the infection was active and tracked those patients longitudinally over the course of disease. The collaborating institutions used their own protocols to collect whole blood in K2EDTA tubes. For TCRbeta analysis, collaborator samples were shipped as frozen whole blood, as isolated PBMCs, or as DNA extracted from either sample type. This TCR came from a man in his 60s with COVID-19, enrolled during active disease. The source material was peripheral blood. The receptor chain draws on TRBV5-1 and TRBJ2-3; 8 junctional bases match TRBD1. The nucleotides are TGCGCCAGCAGCCCTGGACAGGGATTGGATACGCAGTATTTT. Translated, it gives CASSPGQGLDTQYF.